This entry is about one T cell receptor (beta chain). This clonotype showed up just a few times. Its antigen remains undetermined. Per-base qualities were not stored, and no clone one base away is much larger. The sample's treatment or condition label is to be understood as: allogeneic hematopoietic cell transplantation with graft depleted of TCRalphabeta T cells and CD19 B cells. The transplant recipients were children given TCRalphabeta/CD19-depleted allogeneic hematopoietic cell grafts. Preparation of the library involved PCR. For sequencing, an Illumina HiSeq 2500 was employed. TCR library preparation used molecular barcoding, with unique molecular identifiers applied to normalize quantification of the TCRbeta repertoire. TCRdb reprocessing: public reads trimmed at Q25 with fastp, clones called with MiXCR, in-frame beta chains kept. Each entry merges the rows of one CDR3 protein and shows their most common DNA and genes. The sample table records about 580,000 distinct CDR3 sequences; under 25% of these occur just once. The ten largest clones represent less than 15% of the sample.

This sample was included in a study of T-cell reconstitution after alpha-beta-depleted transplantation in children (dated by TCRdb to about 2016). Background on the whole study: Using TCR repertoire profiling, the study followed T-cell immune reconstitution in a quantitative way in children after TCRalphabeta/CD19-depleted allogeneic hematopoietic cell transplantation. Overall study results and their limits: Apparently early alphabetaT-cell count recovery about two months after transplant reportedly relied on only several hundred rapidly expanded clones derived from non-depleted graft cells. The high TCRbeta diversity at day 60 in some patients was ascribed to recipient T cells and intrathymic progenitors that had survived conditioning. Over subsequent months, a decline in hyperexpanded clone frequencies was noted, and after one year, T-cell counts and TCRbeta diversity were mostly ascribed to newly produced T cells.

The CDR3 holds 19 amino acids from the cysteine to the phenylalanine. Solely the CDR3 DNA is kept, with 57 bases framed from the first base. The CDR1 and CDR2 encoded by the germline V gene are SGDLS and YYNGEE. V and J are trimmed by 2 bases and 1 base, and the gene matches miss 10 bases of the junction. The rearrangement combines TRBV9 with TRBJ2-1, with 12 bases aligning to TRBD2. The specimen comprised PBMCs, mostly from graft donor cells, sampled 360 days after TCRalphabeta/CD19-depleted stem cell transplant. The TCR originated in a boy younger than two who had a stem cell transplant for acute myeloid leukemia, so the T cells may come from the graft donor. Here is the DNA: TGTGCCAGCAGCGTCTCTAGCGGGGGGGCCACCACGTCCTACAATGAGCAGTTCTTC. Its coded protein is CASSVSSGGATTSYNEQFF.